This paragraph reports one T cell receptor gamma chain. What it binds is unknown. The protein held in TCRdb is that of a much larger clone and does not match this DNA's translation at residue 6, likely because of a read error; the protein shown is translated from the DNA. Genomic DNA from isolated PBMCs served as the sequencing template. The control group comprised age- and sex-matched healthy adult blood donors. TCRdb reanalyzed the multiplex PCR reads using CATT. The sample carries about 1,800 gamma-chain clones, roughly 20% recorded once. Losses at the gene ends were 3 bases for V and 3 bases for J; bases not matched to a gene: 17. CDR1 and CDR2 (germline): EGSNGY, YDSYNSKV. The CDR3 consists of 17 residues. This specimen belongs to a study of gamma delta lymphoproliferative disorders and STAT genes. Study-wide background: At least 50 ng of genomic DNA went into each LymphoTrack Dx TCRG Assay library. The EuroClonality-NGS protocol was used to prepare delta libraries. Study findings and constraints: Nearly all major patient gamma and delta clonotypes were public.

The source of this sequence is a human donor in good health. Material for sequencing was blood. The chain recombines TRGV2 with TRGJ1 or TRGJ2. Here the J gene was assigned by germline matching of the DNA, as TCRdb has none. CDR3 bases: TGTGCCACCTGGGACAGCCCCGGCGGTGGTTCTTATTATAAGAAACTCTTT. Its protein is CATWDSPGGGSYYKKLF.